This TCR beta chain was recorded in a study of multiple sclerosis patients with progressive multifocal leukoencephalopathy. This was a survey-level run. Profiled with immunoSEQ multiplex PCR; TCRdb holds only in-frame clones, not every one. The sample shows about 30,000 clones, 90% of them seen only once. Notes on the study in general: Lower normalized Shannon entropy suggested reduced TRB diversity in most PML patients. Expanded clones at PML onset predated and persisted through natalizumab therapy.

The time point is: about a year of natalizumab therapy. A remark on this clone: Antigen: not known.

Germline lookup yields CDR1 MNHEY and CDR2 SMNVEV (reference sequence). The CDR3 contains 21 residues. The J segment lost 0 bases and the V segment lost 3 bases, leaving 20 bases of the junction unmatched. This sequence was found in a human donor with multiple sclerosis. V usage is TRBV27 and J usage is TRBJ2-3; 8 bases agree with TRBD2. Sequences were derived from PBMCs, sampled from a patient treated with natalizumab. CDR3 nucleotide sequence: TGTGCCAGCAGTTTGTACGGTACACGGGGAGCGGGGGATTTTAGCACAGATACGCAGTATTTT. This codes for CASSLYGTRGAGDFSTDTQYF.